Below, 27 T cell receptor beta chains from the same sample are listed, as sequenced in a study of cytomegalovirus exposure and HLA in healthy donors. Amplification used 60 Vbeta primers and 13 Jbeta primers. Data came from immunoSEQ multiplex PCR; TCRdb stores just in-frame clones and leaves some out. The sample includes roughly 170,000 clones, less than 90% of them seen just once. The sample taken for sequencing was PBMCs. These receptors were collected from a man in his thirties or forties in good health and CMV-seronegative.

This clone has just one count. The DNA for the CDR3 is TGTGCCAGCAGCTTAGGCGCCCCGTTGGATACGCAGTATTTT. Residues: CASSLGAPLDTQYF. J is TRBJ2-3 and V is TRBV7-8, with D unresolved. V was trimmed by 1 base and J by 6 bases, leaving 11 bases between them. The length of the CDR3 is 14 residues. CDR1 is SGHVS and CDR2 is FQNEAQ in the germline V gene.

This chain connects TRBV6-5 to TRBJ2-3, with D tentatively TRBD2 (6 bases). CDR3 length: 15 amino acids. Per germline, CDR1 MNHEY and CDR2 SVGAGI. The V end was cut by 6 bases, the J end by 5 bases, with 18 bases between. The CDR3 DNA follows: TGTGCCAGCAGAATTGGGCGGGACGCACGAGATACGCAGTATTTT. Protein: CASRIGRDARDTQYF.

The V call is TRBV18, the J call TRBJ2-2; TRBD1 agrees at 9 bases. Germline lookup yields CDR1 KGHSH and CDR2 LQKENI. The CDR3 contains 18 residues. The junction had 14 bases not matched to a gene; V was cut back by 3 bases and J by 6 bases. The CDR3 DNA reads TGTGCCAGCTCACCGACCCGTCCCGGGACAGGGAGTGCCGGGGAGCTGTTTTTT. Translating gives CASSPTRPGTGSAGELFF.

In DNA, the CDR3 is TGTGCCAGCAGAGAGCTAGGGGACAGGGAGGGGCAGCCCCAGCATTTT. Its translation is CASRELGDREGQPQHF. The chain has TRBV28 and TRBJ1-5; 9 nucleotides line up with TRBD1. The CDR3 consists of 16 residues. CDR1 MDHEN and CDR2 SYDVKM come from the germline V gene. V lost 6 bases, J lost 7 bases, and 13 bases stayed unmatched.

This chain uses TRBV7-3 with TRBJ2-2, with D maybe TRBD2 (6 bases). Germline CDR1 SGHTA, CDR2 FQGTGA. This CDR3 is built from 17 residues. Trimming left V 4 bases short and J 3 bases short, with 18 bases between. Written as DNA, the CDR3 is TGTGCCAGCAGCTCCTCGGAGGGGAGTTACTACACCGGGGAGCTGTTTTTT. Protein product: CASSSSEGSYYTGELFF.

The chain recombines TRBV7-2 with TRBJ2-1; 10 bases are shared with TRBD2. The CDR3 is made up of 14 amino acids. J gave up 6 bases and V 3 bases, and 2 bases lay outside the gene matches. Germline lookup yields CDR1 SGHTA and CDR2 FQGNSA. In DNA, the CDR3 is TGTGCCAGCAGCTTTTCTAGCGGGAGCAATGAGCAGTTCTTC. It yields the protein CASSFSSGSNEQFF. The variable domain in full, with the rest retrieved from reference TRBV7-2 and TRBJ2-1, is GAGVSQSPSNKVTEKGKDVELRCDPISGHTALYWYRQSLGQGLEFLIYFQGNSAPDKSGLPSDRFSAERTGGSVSTLTIQRTQQEDSAVYLCASSFSSGSNEQFFGPGTRLTVL.

The chain combines TRBV7-6 with TRBJ2-5; no definite D call. The end of the DNA aligns better with TRBJ2-7, so the J call may be wrong. Germline V gene sequence: CDR1 SGHVS, CDR2 FNYEAQ. CDR3 length equals 16 residues. The CDR3 nucleotides are TGTGCCAGCAGCTCCGCGGCCTCGTCGGGTTCCTACGAGCAGTACTTC. It codes for CASSSAASSGSYEQYF.

This clone was recorded a few times. V gene TRBV11-3 combines with J gene TRBJ2-3, with unresolved D. The CDR3 is 13 amino acids. Trimming took off 3 bases at V and 6 bases at J, with 10 bases between the two ends. Germline-derived CDR1 and CDR2 are SGHNT and YENEEA. This chain's CDR3 is CASSFTMADTQYF. The CDR3 bases are TGTGCCAGCAGCTTTACTATGGCGGATACGCAGTATTTT.

The chain's CDR3 is CASSLFAGIETQYF. Written as DNA, the CDR3 is TGTGCCAGCAGCTTATTTGCGGGGATTGAGACCCAGTACTTC. The chain carries TRBV7-2 and TRBJ2-5; tentatively, D is TRBD2 (6 bases). Germline V gene data show CDR1 as SGHTA and CDR2 as FQGNSA. This CDR3 contains 14 residues. V lost 2 bases and J 5 bases, leaving 12 bases between the germline ends.

The chain is built from TRBV4-1 and TRBJ1-2; 7 bases fit TRBD1. J lost 7 bases, V lost 4 bases, and 12 bases had no gene match. The CDR3 length is 15 residues. CDR1 and CDR2 (germline): MGHRA, YSYEKL. CDR3 DNA sequence: TGCGCCAGCAGCCGCCAATTAGAGACAGGGCTTGGCTACACCTTC. Amino acids: CASSRQLETGLGYTF.

This clone was seen a handful of times. V gene TRBV6-5 combines with J gene TRBJ1-2, with a possible D match to TRBD1 (6 bases). This CDR3 is built from 16 residues. Trimming left V 2 bases short and J 6 bases short, with 19 bases between. Germline assignment: CDR1 MNHEY and CDR2 SVGAGI. The chain's CDR3 is CASSYLRGGYLHGYTF. The DNA for the CDR3 is TGTGCCAGCAGTTACCTAAGGGGGGGCTACCTCCATGGCTACACCTTC.

This sequence joins TRBV7-9 and TRBJ1-5, with 11 bases matching TRBD1. This CDR3 spans 15 amino acids. Trimming cost V 1 base and J 8 bases; bases outside gene matches: 4. The V gene's germline CDR1 is SEHNR and CDR2 FQNEAQ (reference sequence). CDR3 sequence (DNA): TGTGCCAGCAGCTTAGGGGGACAGGGGGGAAAGCCCCAGCATTTT. This gives the protein CASSLGGQGGKPQHF.

This clone showed up just a few times. This chain connects TRBV4-3 to TRBJ2-1; TRBD2 might be the D (5 bases). Trimming stripped 0 bases from V and 9 bases from J, with 18 bases between. CDR1 and CDR2 from the germline V gene are LGHNA and YSLEER. This CDR3 region has 16 residues. As DNA, the CDR3 is TGCGCCAGCAGCCAAGACTCTCGGGGTGGCGGTGGTGAGCAGTTCTTC. Residues: CASSQDSRGGGGEQFF.

This chain links TRBV2 with TRBJ1-2; D remains ambiguous. The V gene lost 7 bases and the J gene lost 4 bases, with 10 bases spanning the gap. Germline lookup yields CDR1 SNHLY and CDR2 FYNNEI. The CDR3 spans 12 residues. CDR3 coding DNA: TGTGCCAGCATGGCCAGAACCTATGGCTACACCTTC. Encoded protein: CASMARTYGYTF. Supplemented by reference TRBV2 and TRBJ1-2, the full variable domain reads EPEVTQTPSHQVTQMGQEVILRCVPISNHLYFYWYRQILGQKVEFLVSFYNNEISEKSEIFDDQFSVERPDGSNFTLKIRSTKLEDSAMYFCASMARTYGYTFGSGTRLTVV.

The chain combines TRBV5-1 with TRBJ2-3; D gene uncertain. V lost 0 bases to trimming and J lost 1 base, with 9 bases between them. Germline CDR1 and CDR2: SGHRS and YFSETQ. The CDR3 spans 15 residues. This CDR3 reads CASSLGSARTDTQYF. DNA of the CDR3: TGCGCCAGCAGCTTGGGTAGTGCCCGCACAGATACGCAGTATTTT.

V is TRBV5-1 and J is TRBJ1-4, with D tentatively TRBD1 (5 bases). Trimming removed 5 bases at V and 5 bases at J, with 10 bases between. Germline V lookup: CDR1 SGHRS, CDR2 YFSETQ. This CDR3 is built from 13 residues. CDR3 bases: TGCGCCAGCAGACGGACATCCAATGAAAAACTGTTTTTT. This gives the protein CASRRTSNEKLFF.

The J gene is TRBJ2-7, the V gene TRBV29-1; 9 bases line up with TRBD1. Germline V lookup: CDR1 SQVTM, CDR2 ANQGSEA. Germline trimming cut 4 bases from V and 3 bases from J; bases unmatched to any gene: 7. This CDR3 is built from 14 residues. CDR3 sequence reads: CSVVKDRGYYEQYF. CDR3 nucleotides: TGCAGCGTTGTAAAGGACAGGGGATACTACGAGCAGTACTTC.

The gene calls are TRBV30 and TRBJ2-5; D gene unclear. The DNA end lines up better with TRBJ2-7; the J call may be wrong. The CDR3 length is 14 residues. The V gene's germline CDR1 is GTSNPN and CDR2 SVGIG (reference sequence). This CDR3 is CAWSVNRNSYEQYF. The CDR3 nucleotides are TGTGCCTGGAGTGTAAACAGAAACTCCTACGAGCAGTACTTC.

The chain recombines TRBV9 with TRBJ2-1, with a weak D call TRBD2 (5 bases). CDR1 and CDR2 (germline): SGDLS, YYNGEE. This CDR3 has 15 residues. Trimming shortened V by 0 bases and J by 5 bases, and 12 bases separated the two germline ends. The CDR3 region has the DNA TGTGCCAGCAGCGTAGAAGGAGGCTACCACAATGAGCAGTTCTTC. This gives the protein CASSVEGGYHNEQFF.

The chain uses TRBV7-2 and TRBJ2-3; D is possibly TRBD2 (6 bases). The CDR3 is 14 residues long. The germline V gene has CDR1 SGHTA and CDR2 FQGNSA. With 5 bases removed from V and 1 base from J, the gap between germline ends came to 10 bases. CDR3 sequence (DNA): TGTGCCAGCAGCCCCGGAGGGGGCACAGATACGCAGTATTTT. It codes for CASSPGGGTDTQYF.

The sample holds one count of this clone. This chain links TRBV28 with TRBJ2-7, with 8 bases identical to TRBD1. CDR3 size: 13 residues. Germline V lookup: CDR1 MDHEN, CDR2 SYDVKM. J was trimmed by 12 bases and V by 2 bases; bases with no gene match: 9. CDR3 region: CASSLVPDRGRYF. CDR3 nucleotides: TGTGCCAGCAGTTTAGTCCCTGACAGGGGCAGGTACTTC.

The chain employs TRBV6-5 and TRBJ2-7; TRBD1 agrees at 7 bases. The V segment lost 5 bases and the J segment 3 bases; nucleotides outside the gene matches: 10. The germline V gene has CDR1 MNHEY and CDR2 SVGAGI. CDR3 length equals 15 residues. This CDR3 is CASSLQTGPSYEQYF. In DNA form, the CDR3 reads TGTGCCAGCAGTCTCCAGACAGGGCCGAGCTACGAGCAGTACTTC.

The rearrangement uses TRBV5-1 and TRBJ1-2; perhaps TRBD1 as D (6 bases). V lost 4 bases, J lost 3 bases, and 16 bases lay in between. The CDR3 runs to 15 residues. Germline assignment: CDR1 SGHRS and CDR2 YFSETQ. The CDR3 here is CASSMMIGGDYGYTF. The CDR3 coding sequence is TGCGCCAGCAGCATGATGATAGGGGGAGACTATGGCTACACCTTC.

The rearrangement uses TRBV5-1 and TRBJ2-5, with 10 bases that match TRBD1. V lost 3 bases, J lost 5 bases, and 7 bases stayed unmatched. The CDR3 contains 15 residues. Germline CDR1 is SGHRS and CDR2 is YFSETQ. DNA for the CDR3: TGCGCCAGCAGCTCTGACAGGGGGCTGCTTGAGACCCAGTACTTC. This sequence encodes CASSSDRGLLETQYF.

The chain employs TRBV5-1 and TRBJ2-7, with D unclear. From germline, CDR1 is SGHRS and CDR2 YFSETQ. Trimming removed 0 bases at V and 5 bases at J, with 15 bases between. CDR3 length equals 15 residues. The CDR3 DNA reads TGCGCCAGCAGCTTGGTTTCAGCGTTCACGGACGAGCAGTACTTC. As protein: CASSLVSAFTDEQYF. The entire variable domain, with the rest obtained from reference TRBV5-1 and TRBJ2-7, is as follows: KAGVTQTPRYLIKTRGQQVTLSCSPISGHRSVSWYQQTPGQGLQFLFEYFSETQRNKGNFPGRFSGRQFSNSRSEMNVSTLELGDSALYLCASSLVSAFTDEQYFGPGTRLTVT.

DNA for the CDR3: TGCGCCAGCAGCTTAACAGGGGACGAGCAGTACTTC. Its protein product is CASSLTGDEQYF. The chain carries TRBV5-1 and TRBJ2-7, with 7 bases fitting TRBD1. V gave up 2 bases and J gave up 5 bases; unmatched junction bases: 1. CDR3 size: 12 residues. The germline V gene has CDR1 SGHRS and CDR2 YFSETQ.

J is TRBJ1-1 and V is TRBV9; D may be TRBD1 (6 bases). Between the trimmed V and J ends, which lost 4 bases and 6 bases, there was a span of 10 bases. Per germline, CDR1 SGDLS and CDR2 YYNGEE. The CDR3 is 12 residues long. This CDR3 is CASSPGVPEAFF. CDR3 coding DNA: TGTGCCAGCAGCCCAGGGGTCCCTGAAGCTTTCTTT.